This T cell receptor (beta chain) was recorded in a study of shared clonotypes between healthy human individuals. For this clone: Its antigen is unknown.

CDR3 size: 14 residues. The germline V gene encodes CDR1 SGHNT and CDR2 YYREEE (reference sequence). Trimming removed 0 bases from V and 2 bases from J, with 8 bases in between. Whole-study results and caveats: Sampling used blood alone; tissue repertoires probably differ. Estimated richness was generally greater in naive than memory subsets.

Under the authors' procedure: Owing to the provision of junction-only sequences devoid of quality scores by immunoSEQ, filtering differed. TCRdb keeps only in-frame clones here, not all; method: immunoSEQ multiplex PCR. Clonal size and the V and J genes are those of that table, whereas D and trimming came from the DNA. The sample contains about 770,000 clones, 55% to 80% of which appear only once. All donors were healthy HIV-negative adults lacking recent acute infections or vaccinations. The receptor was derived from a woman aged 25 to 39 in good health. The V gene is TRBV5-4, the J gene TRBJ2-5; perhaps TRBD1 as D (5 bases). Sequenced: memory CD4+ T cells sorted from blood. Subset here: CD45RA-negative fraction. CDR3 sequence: CASSLGGRQETQYF. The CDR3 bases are TGTGCCAGCAGCTTGGGGGGCAGGCAAGAGACCCAGTACTTC.